The 7 T cell receptor beta chains below all came from one sample that was sequenced in a study of T cell responses to AZD1222 COVID-19 vaccine. Assay: immunoSEQ multiplex PCR; the TCRdb copy retains only in-frame clones and omits some. The repertoire holds more than 100,000 clones, with more than 90% as singletons. The sample here was peripheral blood, taken 28 days after the second AZD1222 dose. These receptors originate from an adult who received the AZD1222 COVID-19 vaccine.

V usage is TRBV7-2 and J usage is TRBJ2-3; D could derive from TRBD1 or TRBD2 (6 bases each). Deletions cut 5 bases from V and 6 bases from J, with 12 bases between. This CDR3 spans 13 amino acids. The germline V gene encodes CDR1 SGHTA and CDR2 FQGNSA. The CDR3 loop reads CASSPPGADTQYF. DNA of the CDR3: TGTGCCAGCAGCCCGCCGGGGGCGGATACGCAGTATTTT.

The chain uses TRBV18 and TRBJ2-5; TRBD2 aligns across 10 bases. J gave up 5 bases and V 2 bases, and 8 bases lay outside the gene matches. Germline V CDR1 and CDR2: KGHSH, LQKENI. The CDR3 has 16 residues. The CDR3 protein is CASSPSIAGGLETQYF. The CDR3 nucleotides are TGTGCCAGCTCACCATCCATAGCGGGGGGTCTTGAGACCCAGTACTTC.

This clone was detected a few times. J is TRBJ2-3 and V is TRBV19, with no clear D. Germline-derived CDR1 and CDR2 are LNHDA and SQIVND (reference sequence). V shed 3 bases and J shed 1 base, with 8 bases lying between them. The CDR3 has 14 amino acids. CDR3 region: CASSMSLRTDTQYF. Written as DNA, the CDR3 is TGTGCCAGTAGTATGAGCCTACGCACAGATACGCAGTATTTT.

The gene calls are TRBV7-8 and TRBJ1-2, with 7 bases fitting TRBD1. In germline, CDR1 is SGHVS, CDR2 FQNEAQ. Trimming took 5 bases from V and 2 from J; bases not matched to a gene: 5. The CDR3 runs to 14 residues. DNA for the CDR3: TGTGCCAGCAGCGCGCAACAGGGGAACTATGGCTACACCTTC. Amino acids: CASSAQQGNYGYTF.

The V call is TRBV19, the J call TRBJ1-5; D call uncertain. CDR1 is LNHDA and CDR2 is SQIVND in the germline V gene (reference sequence). This CDR3 has 15 amino acids. Trimming cost V 6 bases and J 2 bases, with 14 bases left between them. The CDR3 DNA reads as TGTGCCAGTAGGGGAGTAAACGCGGGCAATCAGCCCCAGCATTTT. It encodes CASRGVNAGNQPQHF.

The chain is built from TRBV5-1 and TRBJ2-1, with 10 nucleotides matching TRBD2. CDR3 length: 15 amino acids. CDR1 is SGHRS and CDR2 is YFSETQ in the germline V gene. The V segment lost 6 bases and the J segment 4 bases; nucleotides outside the gene matches: 7. Here the CDR3 reads CASTPLAGAYNEQFF. The CDR3 DNA reads as TGCGCCAGCACCCCTCTAGCGGGGGCTTACAATGAGCAGTTCTTC.

The CDR3 DNA follows: TGTGCCAGCAGTTACGTCAGGGACAGCCATCAGCCCCAGCATTTT. It translates to CASSYVRDSHQPQHF. The V gene is TRBV6-5, the J gene TRBJ1-5, with 7 bases lining up with TRBD1. Germline CDR1 and CDR2: MNHEY and SVGAGI. The CDR3 sequence is 15 residues long. J gave up 5 bases and V 2 bases, and 6 bases lay outside the gene matches.